The 19 T cell receptor beta chains below were found in one sample sequenced in a study of naive and memory T cell subsets. An equimolar mix of two oligonucleotides served as the beta constant-region primer for TRBC1 and TRBC2. From the UMI-ligation and nested PCR reads, TCRdb called clonotypes with MiXCR, one entry per CDR3 protein. Of 84,000 or so distinct CDR3 sequences in the sample, roughly 7.3% were seen once. Material for sequencing was central memory CD4+ T cells from blood. The receptors shown here come from a human donor in good health.

This clonotype was seen a handful of times. V gene TRBV29-1 combines with J gene TRBJ1-2; the D gene is possibly TRBD1 (5 bases). V gave up 0 bases and J gave up 3 bases, with 17 bases separating them. Germline loops: CDR1 SQVTM, CDR2 ANQGSEA. This CDR3 has 16 residues. This CDR3 is CSVEESSREGYYGYTF. The CDR3 DNA reads TGCAGCGTTGAAGAATCATCCAGGGAGGGATACTATGGCTACACCTTC.

In this sample, this clonotype turned up a few times. The rearrangement links TRBV5-6 to TRBJ2-1, with 13 positions matching TRBD2. J lost 2 bases, V lost 4 bases, and 9 bases had no gene match. There are 18 residues in the CDR3. Germline CDR1 reads SGHDT; CDR2 reads YYEEEE. The CDR3 sequence is CASSGRGTSGNTYNEQFF. Written as DNA, the CDR3 is TGTGCCAGCAGCGGCCGTGGGACTAGCGGGAATACCTACAATGAGCAGTTCTTC.

In its sample, this clonotype was seen many times. The chain is built from TRBV7-2 and TRBJ1-6, with 7 positions matching TRBD1. With 3 bases clipped from V and 10 bases from J, the junction kept 6 bases outside the gene matches. Per the germline V gene, CDR1 is SGHTA and CDR2 is FQGNSA. This CDR3 is built from 14 residues. The CDR3 sequence: CASSFQGVMSPLHF. Written as DNA, the CDR3 is TGTGCCAGCAGCTTTCAGGGGGTAATGTCACCCCTCCACTTT.

This clonotype occurred once. This clone may be a read error of a much larger clone one base away. The gene calls are TRBV18 and TRBJ2-5, with D maybe TRBD2 (5 bases). Germline loops: CDR1 KGHSH, CDR2 LQKENI. V was trimmed by 1 base and J by 5 bases, leaving 17 bases between them. This CDR3 comprises 16 residues. The CDR3 nucleotides read TGTGCCAGCTCACCACGAGTCGAAGCGGCTCGGGAGACCCAGTACTTC. Translation: CASSPRVEAARETQYF.

This clonotype was counted only a few times. Here the CDR3 reads CSARASVDPGAYGYTF. The CDR3 DNA reads TGCAGTGCTAGAGCCTCCGTTGATCCAGGGGCCTATGGCTACACCTTC. This rearrangement joins TRBV20-1 to TRBJ1-2; TRBD1 is a possible D gene (6 bases). The germline gives CDR1 DFQATT, CDR2 SNEGSKA (reference sequence). The ends were cut back, 1 base at V and 4 bases at J, with 19 bases in the middle. The CDR3 is 16 amino acids.

The V call is TRBV18, the J call TRBJ1-6, with TRBD1 as a possible D gene (5 bases). V lost 3 bases and J 6 bases, leaving 12 bases between the germline ends. Germline loops: CDR1 KGHSH, CDR2 LQKENI. The CDR3 is 15 amino acids. The CDR3 sequence is CASSPRGGTNSPLHF. The CDR3, as DNA: TGTGCCAGCTCACCTCGAGGCGGGACTAATTCACCCCTCCACTTT.

The rearrangement joins TRBV30 to TRBJ1-5; D not certain. This CDR3 has 13 amino acids. CDR1 and CDR2 from the germline V gene are GTSNPN and SVGIG (reference sequence). V was trimmed by 0 bases and J by 6 bases, leaving 9 bases between them. The CDR3, as DNA: TGTGCCTGGAGTGTAACCCCGGGTCAGCCCCAGCATTTT. This sequence encodes CAWSVTPGQPQHF.

At least ten counts were recorded for this clonotype. The chain joins TRBV12-3 or TRBV12-4 to TRBJ1-2, with D unresolved. V was cut by 3 bases and J by 4 bases, with 9 bases left in between. This CDR3 region has 13 residues. The CDR3 reads CASSFGRTYGYTF. The CDR3, as DNA: TGTGCCAGCAGTTTTGGACGGACCTATGGCTACACCTTC.

This clonotype was found a few times. The chain is built from TRBV20-1 and TRBJ1-5; D remains ambiguous. From germline, CDR1 is DFQATT and CDR2 SNEGSKA (reference sequence). This CDR3 contains 15 residues. Trimming stripped 0 bases from V and 5 bases from J, with 14 bases between. This chain's CDR3 is CSARDLAVVDQPQHF. In nucleotides, the CDR3 is TGCAGTGCTAGAGATTTGGCGGTCGTTGATCAGCCCCAGCATTTT.

With regard to this clonotype: An end of the junction differs from the germline gene, which may be a read error. The V gene is TRBV20-1, the J gene TRBJ2-7; the D call may be TRBD1 or TRBD2 (6 bases each). The CDR3 is 11 amino acids. Per germline, CDR1 DFQATT and CDR2 SNEGSKA (reference sequence). This chain's CDR3 is CSATRGSEGGF. The CDR3 nucleotides read TGCAGTGCTACACGAGGATCTGAGGGGGGCTTC.

This clonotype was observed many times. The V and J genes are TRBV5-1 and TRBJ2-1; 8 nucleotides agree with TRBD1. CDR1 SGHRS and CDR2 YFSETQ come from the germline V gene. V lost 3 bases, J lost 4 bases, and 6 bases stayed unmatched. The CDR3 is made up of 15 amino acids. The DNA for the CDR3 is TGCGCCAGCAGCTCGGGGACAGGCAATTACAATGAGCAGTTCTTC. Translating gives CASSSGTGNYNEQFF.

This clonotype has ten or more counts. The genes are TRBV11-2 and TRBJ2-1; the D gene is possibly TRBD1 (6 bases). Germline V lookup: CDR1 SGHAT, CDR2 FQNNGV. V lost 3 bases to trimming and J lost 6 bases, with 9 bases between them. The CDR3 contains 13 residues. DNA for the CDR3: TGTGCCAGCAGCTTCCGCAGGGGCAATGAGCAGTTCTTC. Protein: CASSFRRGNEQFF.

The V and J genes are TRBV20-1 and TRBJ2-1; TRBD2 matches 10 bases. V was pared by 1 base and J by 1 base, with 10 bases of the junction left unmatched. This CDR3 region has 18 residues. From germline, CDR1 is DFQATT and CDR2 SNEGSKA (reference sequence). The CDR3 protein is CSARGGGSGGTSYNEQFF. CDR3 DNA sequence: TGCAGTGCTAGAGGCGGAGGTAGCGGGGGGACGTCCTACAATGAGCAGTTCTTC.

This clonotype was seen at least ten times. The chain employs TRBV5-4 and TRBJ1-2; D is perhaps TRBD1 (6 bases). The CDR3 runs to 17 residues. CDR1 and CDR2 from the germline V gene are SGHNT and YYREEE (reference sequence). V gave up 0 bases and J gave up 0 bases, with 15 bases separating them. CDR3: CASSLDGQPPANYGYTF. The CDR3 DNA sequence: TGTGCCAGCAGCTTGGACGGACAGCCGCCAGCTAACTATGGCTACACCTTC.

At least ten counts were recorded for this clonotype. The chain couples TRBV6-2 or TRBV6-3 to TRBJ1-2; D is undetermined. There are 16 residues in the CDR3. Germline V gene lookup returns CDR1 MNHEY and CDR2 SVGEGT. V gave up 5 bases and J gave up 2 bases, with 18 bases separating them. CDR3 in DNA: TGTGCCAGCAGTAAGACGATTAGAGAGGAAAACTATGGCTACACCTTC. Amino acids: CASSKTIREENYGYTF.

This clonotype was observed a few times. This sequence joins TRBV18 and TRBJ1-5; TRBD1 matches 7 bases. J lost 0 bases, V lost 4 bases, and 6 bases had no gene match. The CDR3 extends over 16 amino acids. CDR1 is KGHSH, CDR2 LQKENI, per germline. CDR3 coding DNA: TGTGCCAGCTCACTGACCGGGACAGATAGCAATCAGCCCCAGCATTTT. It codes for CASSLTGTDSNQPQHF.

This clonotype came up many times. This chain links TRBV12-3 or TRBV12-4 with TRBJ1-2, with D uncertain. Trimming removed 2 bases from V and 8 bases from J, with 6 bases in between. CDR3 length equals 11 residues. The CDR3 loop reads CASSLSRGYTF. The CDR3 DNA reads TGTGCCAGCAGTTTATCTCGCGGCTACACCTTC.

In this sample, this clonotype turned up a few times. The rearrangement joins TRBV12-3 or TRBV12-4 to TRBJ1-5; no firm D call. Between the trimmed V and J ends, which lost 1 base and 4 bases, there was a span of 11 bases. This CDR3 has 15 amino acids. CDR3 bases: TGTGCCAGCAGTTTAGAATCCTTGGGGAATCAGCCCCAGCATTTT. Translation gives CASSLESLGNQPQHF.

Only a few counts were recorded for this clonotype. The chain has TRBV25-1 and TRBJ2-7; 8 bases match TRBD2. CDR3 length: 13 residues. V lost 6 bases, J lost 4 bases, and 5 bases stayed unmatched. Germline CDR1 is MGHDK and CDR2 is SYGVNS. The CDR3, as DNA: TGTGCCAGCAGCAAAGCGGGAGAGTACGAGCAGTACTTC. This sequence encodes CASSKAGEYEQYF.